The 18 T cell receptor beta chains reported below all come from one sample, sequenced in a study of T cell responses to AZD1222 COVID-19 vaccine. The table came from immunoSEQ multiplex PCR; TCRdb's copy has only in-frame clones and leaves some out. The table has some 64,000 clones, less than 90% seen once. The sample here was peripheral blood, taken on day 0 of AZD1222 vaccination. The source of these receptors is an adult in good health.

V gene TRBV4-3 combines with J gene TRBJ1-2, with D uncertain. CDR1 and CDR2 (germline): LGHNA, YSLEER. This CDR3 comprises 16 residues. V was trimmed by 0 bases and J by 7 bases, leaving 18 bases between them. The CDR3 DNA reads as TGCGCCAGCAGCCAAGATGCGAAGGGAGTTAATCCTGGCTACACCTTC. Protein: CASSQDAKGVNPGYTF.

The chain employs TRBV19 and TRBJ1-1, with D uncertain. CDR1 and CDR2 (germline): LNHDA, SQIVND (reference sequence). The CDR3 loop spans 15 amino acids. Trimming cost V 8 bases and J 3 bases, with 19 bases left between them. The CDR3 region has the DNA TGTGCCAGTTCGACCCACGGCGGGGTTTACACTGAAGCTTTCTTT. Amino acids: CASSTHGGVYTEAFF. Based on the CDR3 plus reference TRBV19 and TRBJ1-1, the full variable domain is DGGITQSPKYLFRKEGQNVTLSCEQNLNHDAMYWYRQDPGQGLRLIYYSQIVNDFQKGDIAEGYSVSREKKESFPLTVTSAQKNPTAFYLCASSTHGGVYTEAFFGQGTRLTVV.

This chain links TRBV5-4 with TRBJ1-1; D possibly corresponds to TRBD1 (6 bases). This CDR3 comprises 17 residues. Trimming removed 0 bases at V and 2 bases at J, with 17 bases between. From germline, CDR1 is SGHNT and CDR2 YYREEE (reference sequence). CDR3 bases: TGTGCCAGCAGCTTGGGTTTCGGCAGGGGTTTAAACACTGAAGCTTTCTTT. Translation: CASSLGFGRGLNTEAFF. The entire variable domain, with the rest obtained from reference TRBV5-4 and TRBJ1-1, is as follows: ETGVTQSPTHLIKTRGQQVTLRCSSQSGHNTVSWYQQALGQGPQFIFQYYREEENGRGNFPPRFSGLQFPNYSSELNVNALELDDSALYLCASSLGFGRGLNTEAFFGQGTRLTVV.

This clone is termed medium-sized (0.01 to 0.1%). The chain combines TRBV5-1 with TRBJ1-1, with a tentative D call TRBD1 (6 bases). From germline, CDR1 is SGHRS and CDR2 YFSETQ. The CDR3 loop spans 14 amino acids. Trimming shortened V by 4 bases and J by 1 base, and 11 bases separated the two germline ends. For the CDR3, the DNA is TGCGCCAGCAGCCCGGGACAAGCGAACACTGAAGCTTTCTTT. Protein: CASSPGQANTEAFF.

The chain has TRBV28 and TRBJ1-5; no clear D gene. The CDR3 has 11 amino acids. Germline V gives CDR1 MDHEN, CDR2 SYDVKM. Trimming removed 5 bases from V and 6 bases from J, with 5 bases in between. CDR3 protein: CASSRAQPQHF. The CDR3 DNA follows: TGTGCCAGCAGTCGGGCTCAGCCCCAGCATTTT.

V is TRBV2 and J is TRBJ1-2; D gene ambiguous. From germline, CDR1 is SNHLY and CDR2 FYNNEI. The CDR3 runs 15 residues. The germline V and J ends were trimmed by 6 bases and 0 bases, with 14 bases remaining between them. The CDR3 spells CASRVEGSSNYGYTF. The DNA of the CDR3 is TGTGCCAGCAGGGTGGAAGGCTCCTCTAACTATGGCTACACCTTC.

The chain is built from TRBV21-1 and TRBJ1-5; TRBD1 is the table's D call and was not checked against the DNA. TRBV21-1 is designated a pseudogene. This CDR3 comprises 19 residues. Written as DNA, the CDR3 is TGTGCCAGCAGCAAAGCGCCCAGGGTCCCGTACTATAGCAATCAGCCCCAGCATTTT. As protein: CASSKAPRVPYYSNQPQHF.

This chain uses TRBV2 with TRBJ2-3, with D tentatively TRBD1 or TRBD2 (5 bases each). This CDR3 spans 15 amino acids. Germline loops: CDR1 SNHLY, CDR2 FYNNEI. V was trimmed by 8 bases and J by 5 bases, leaving 20 bases between them. This CDR3 reads CASGREGLTRDTQYF. CDR3 in DNA: TGTGCCAGCGGCCGAGAGGGGTTGACGCGAGATACGCAGTATTTT. The full variable domain, with the rest looked up from reference TRBV2 and TRBJ2-3, is EPEVTQTPSHQVTQMGQEVILRCVPISNHLYFYWYRQILGQKVEFLVSFYNNEISEKSEIFDDQFSVERPDGSNFTLKIRSTKLEDSAMYFCASGREGLTRDTQYFGPGTRLTVL.

The chain employs TRBV19 and TRBJ1-2; D unresolved. Germline CDR1 LNHDA, CDR2 SQIVND (reference sequence). Trimming shortened V by 2 bases and J by 8 bases, and 15 bases separated the two germline ends. The length of the CDR3 is 14 residues. The CDR3 loop reads CASSISGYGSGYTF. The CDR3 DNA sequence: TGTGCCAGTAGTATATCTGGTTACGGCTCCGGCTACACCTTC.

The gene calls are TRBV29-1 and TRBJ1-2, with 12 bases matching TRBD1. The V segment lost 6 bases and the J segment 7 bases; nucleotides outside the gene matches: 9. This CDR3 spans 14 amino acids. Germline values: CDR1 SQVTM, CDR2 ANQGSEA. CDR3 coding DNA: TGCAGCGTCGATCCGGGACAGGGGGCGGGTGGCTACACCTTC. Its protein is CSVDPGQGAGGYTF.

The chain links TRBV30 to TRBJ1-1; D gene unclear. Per the germline V gene, CDR1 is GTSNPN and CDR2 is SVGIG (reference sequence). The CDR3 has 14 residues. The ends were cut back, 0 bases at V and 0 bases at J, with 8 bases in the middle. The CDR3 loop is CAWSVSGVNTEAFF. DNA of the CDR3: TGTGCCTGGAGTGTATCTGGGGTGAACACTGAAGCTTTCTTT.

This chain joins TRBV12-3 or TRBV12-4 and TRBJ1-1; 8 positions agree with TRBD1. The CDR3 totals 13 residues. Trimming removed 6 bases from V and 5 bases from J; junction bases left unmatched: 5. CDR3 amino acids: CASSWTGSTEAFF. As DNA, the CDR3 is TGTGCCAGCAGCTGGACAGGGAGTACTGAAGCTTTCTTT.

This clone was picked up one time. The gene calls are TRBV11-1 and TRBJ2-1; D gene ambiguous. Germline V lookup: CDR1 SGHAT, CDR2 FQDESV (reference sequence). Trimming shortened V by 5 bases and J by 0 bases, and 14 bases separated the two germline ends. This CDR3 has 16 residues. This chain's CDR3 is CASSAGPRSSYNEQFF. The DNA of the CDR3 is TGTGCCAGCAGCGCAGGACCCCGAAGCTCCTACAATGAGCAGTTCTTC.

The V call is TRBV7-8, the J call TRBJ1-1; D is unresolved. Trimming took 5 bases from V and 7 from J, leaving 11 bases between them. This CDR3 is built from 12 residues. Germline V gives CDR1 SGHVS, CDR2 FQNEAQ. The CDR3 is CASSQLISEAFF. The CDR3 DNA follows: TGTGCCAGCAGCCAACTCATAAGTGAAGCTTTCTTT.

The rearrangement joins TRBV6-5 to TRBJ1-4; TRBD1 aligns across 8 bases. Germline-derived CDR1 and CDR2 are MNHEY and SVGAGI. Losses at the gene ends were 6 bases for V and 8 bases for J; bases not matched to a gene: 11. The CDR3 length is 15 residues. The CDR3 DNA reads as TGTGCCAGCAGCTCCAATATGCAGGGGGCAGAAAAACTGTTTTTT. It is translated as CASSSNMQGAEKLFF.

Comments on this clone: One end of the junction varies from germline; a read error may be responsible. The rearrangement uses TRBV7-2 and TRBJ2-7; the D is unclear. The CDR3 extends over 14 amino acids. From germline, CDR1 is SGHTA and CDR2 FQGNSA. The CDR3 region is CASSLAGLSFEQYF. DNA for the CDR3: TGTGCCAGCAGCTTAGCGGGCCTCTCCTTCGAGCAGTACTTC.

The chain has TRBV5-4 and TRBJ1-1; unclear D gene. Germline-derived CDR1 and CDR2 are SGHNT and YYREEE (reference sequence). The CDR3 is 13 residues long. V was cut by 0 bases and J by 6 bases, with 9 bases left in between. CDR3 coding DNA: TGTGCCAGCAGCTTGGGGGTAGTGGCTGAAGCTTTCTTT. Amino acids: CASSLGVVAEAFF.

This clone occurred a few times. This chain connects TRBV12-3 or TRBV12-4 to TRBJ1-1; perhaps TRBD1 as D (6 bases). The CDR3 sequence is 13 residues long. V lost 6 bases and J 1 base, leaving 9 bases between the germline ends. CDR3 amino acids: CASSMTGNTEAFF. The CDR3 DNA reads TGTGCCAGCAGCATGACAGGGAACACTGAAGCTTTCTTT.